These T cell receptor beta chains were read from a single sample in a study of T cell responses to AZD1222 COVID-19 vaccine. Assay: immunoSEQ multiplex PCR; the TCRdb copy retains only in-frame clones and omits some. The sample includes 150,000 to 200,000 clones, about nine tenths seen only once; the top ten take 1.1% to 1.5%. The sequencing used peripheral blood, collected on day 0 of AZD1222 vaccination. These receptors were obtained from an adult in good health. Each CDR3 is given with its conserved first and last residue. D genes are given only for firm matches. The size field is filled for only some rows; it gives once, few, many or a size class.

>.|TRBV4-1|TRBJ1-2|.
TGCGCCAGCAGGGCAAACGCAGGGCTCTTCGGCTACACCTTC
CASRANAGLFGYTF
>.|TRBV5-1|TRBJ1-6|.
TGCGCCAGCAGCTTGGCCGGGAGGTTGGCCTATAATTCACCCCTCCACTTT
CASSLAGRLAYNSPLHF
>.|TRBV28|TRBJ2-5|.
TGTGCCAGCAGTCCGCACCAAGAGACCCAGTACTTC
CASSPHQETQYF
>.|TRBV28|TRBJ1-5|.
TGTGCCAGCAGTCTCACGGACAGTTATAGCAATCAGCCCCAGCATTTT
CASSLTDSYSNQPQHF
>.|TRBV5-6|TRBJ2-7|TRBD1
TGTGCCAGCAGCCCAGTTGGGACAGAGACTTACGAGCAGTACTTC
CASSPVGTETYEQYF
>.|TRBV5-1|TRBJ1-1|.
TGCGCCAGCAGCTTGGCAGGGTTTGAGCTCCGGTCTGAAGCTTTCTTT
CASSLAGFELRSEAFF
>many|TRBV6-5|TRBJ2-7|.
TGTGCCAGCAGTTCTGGGACTTACGGGGAGCAGTACTTC
CASSSGTYGEQYF
>.|TRBV27|TRBJ1-6|.
TGTGCCAGCACCCAGAGGGGTGGCAGCTCCTATAATTCACCCCTCCACTTT
CASTQRGGSSYNSPLHF
>once|TRBV6-5|TRBJ2-7|TRBD2
TGTGCCAGCAGTTATAGCGGGAATTACGAGCAGTACTTC
CASSYSGNYEQYF
>.|TRBV10-3|TRBJ1-1|.
TGTGCCACCTCGGACGGACTAGGAGCTTTCTTT
CATSDGLGAFF
>.|TRBV27|TRBJ1-4|TRBD1
TGTGCCAGCAGTTCCGGGACAGGGGGCTATGAAAAACTGTTTTTT
CASSSGTGGYEKLFF